This T cell receptor (beta chain) was obtained from a study of blood T cell repertoires in COVID-19. Study overall: The United States, Italy and Spain were the sources of the acute and convalescent COVID-19 samples. Sample material is recorded as cDNA or gDNA derived from T cells, B-cell-depleted T cells, or PBMCs.

Germline V gives CDR1 SNHLY, CDR2 FYNNEI. The CDR3 runs 13 residues. V gave up 10 bases and J gave up 11 bases, with 18 bases separating them. In the authors' workflow: Nucleated cell counts were estimated from reference gene primer amplification. Assay: immunoSEQ multiplex PCR; the TCRdb copy retains only in-frame clones and omits some. That table is the source of V, J and clone size, and D and trimming were worked out from the DNA. Of 95,000 to 150,000 clones in the sample, over 75% were seen once. The sequenced sample was peripheral blood. This chain connects TRBV2 to TRBJ1-6, with D perhaps TRBD1 (6 bases). The TCR was taken from a man in his sixties with acute or convalescent COVID-19. CDR3 protein: CATCPTGNPPLHF. The DNA for the CDR3 is TGTGCCACCTGTCCCACAGGGAATCCACCCCTCCACTTT.